These 20 T cell receptor beta chains share one sample of origin, sequenced in a study of blood T cell repertoires in COVID-19. Profiled with immunoSEQ multiplex PCR; TCRdb holds only in-frame clones, not every one. The sample shows about 170,000 clones, around 82% of them seen only once. The sequenced sample consisted of peripheral blood. All receptors derive from a woman older than 75 with acute or convalescent COVID-19.

The CDR3 spells CASSRHTGDLLSNQPQHF. The CDR3 region has the DNA TGTGCCAGTAGTAGACACACAGGGGATCTTTTGAGCAATCAGCCCCAGCATTTT. The rearrangement uses TRBV19 and TRBJ1-5, with 7 bases aligning to TRBD1. Germline V gene data show CDR1 as LNHDA and CDR2 as SQIVND (reference sequence). The CDR3 runs 18 residues. The V gene end was trimmed by 4 bases and the J gene end by 1 base; junction bases not matched to a gene: 13.

The J gene is TRBJ1-5, the V gene TRBV30; D might be TRBD1 (6 bases). The CDR3 sequence is 14 residues long. Germline assignment: CDR1 GTSNPN and CDR2 SVGIG (reference sequence). Trimming stripped 3 bases from V and 2 bases from J, with 11 bases between. The CDR3 DNA reads as TGTGCCTGGAGAGGGCCAGGGGGCAATCAGCCCCAGCATTTT. Protein sequence: CAWRGPGGNQPQHF.

The chain employs TRBV15 and TRBJ2-7; D possibly corresponds to TRBD1 (6 bases). Per germline, CDR1 LNHNV and CDR2 YYDKDF (reference sequence). Trimming pared 1 base from V and 0 bases from J, leaving 10 bases between. The CDR3 runs 15 residues. DNA of the CDR3: TGTGCCACCAGCAGAGGGACAGTAAGCTCCTACGAGCAGTACTTC. Its translation: CATSRGTVSSYEQYF. Full variable domain (rest looked up from reference TRBV15 and TRBJ2-7): DAMVIQNPRYQVTQFGKPVTLSCSQTLNHNVMYWYQQKSSQAPKLLFHYYDKDFNNEADTPDNFQSRRPNTSFCFLDIRSPGLGDTAMYLCATSRGTVSSYEQYFGPGTRLTVT.

The chain links TRBV4-3 to TRBJ1-6, with a weak D call TRBD1 (6 bases). Germline loops: CDR1 LGHNA, CDR2 YSLEER. The length of the CDR3 is 16 residues. The V end lost 0 bases, the J end lost 7 bases, and 13 bases lay between the germline ends. The CDR3 region has the DNA TGCGCCAGCAGCCAAGATACAGACAGGAGCAATTCACCCCTCCACTTT. This encodes CASSQDTDRSNSPLHF.

DNA for the CDR3: TGTGCCAGTAGTATTGGGAGCTGGAACGAGCAGTACTTC. Its protein is CASSIGSWNEQYF. The chain carries TRBV19 and TRBJ2-7, with D possibly matching TRBD2 (5 bases). This CDR3 comprises 13 residues. Germline lookup yields CDR1 LNHDA and CDR2 SQIVND (reference sequence). V was trimmed by 3 bases and J by 5 bases, leaving 11 bases between them.

J is TRBJ2-5 and V is TRBV7-9, with D maybe TRBD2 (5 bases). Germline lookup yields CDR1 SEHNR and CDR2 FQNEAQ (reference sequence). The CDR3 is made up of 13 amino acids. V was pared by 4 bases and J by 5 bases, with 11 bases between. CDR3 in DNA: TGTGCCAGCAGCTATTCTCCGGGGGAGACCCAGTACTTC. Translated: CASSYSPGETQYF.

The chain joins TRBV29-1 to TRBJ1-3, with D hard to call. The V end was cut by 4 bases, the J end by 0 bases, with 4 bases between. This CDR3 spans 12 amino acids. Germline CDR1 SQVTM, CDR2 ANQGSEA. This CDR3 is CSVALSGNTIYF. CDR3 in DNA: TGCAGCGTTGCCCTCTCTGGAAACACCATATATTTT.

Concerning this clone: One end of the junction does not line up with germline, which may come from a read error. Other DNA sequences in the sample encode the same CDR3. This sequence joins TRBV5-4 and TRBJ2-5; tentative D call: TRBD2 (6 bases). CDR3 length: 14 amino acids. CDR1 is SGHNT, CDR2 YYREEE, per germline (reference sequence). CDR3 DNA sequence: TGTGCCAGTAGCTTGCCGGGGGTAAAAGAGACCCAGTACTTC. It encodes CASSLPGVKETQYF.

This clone has a handful of counts. The V gene is TRBV4-2, the J gene TRBJ2-7; no clear D. This CDR3 comprises 14 residues. The ends were cut back, 4 bases at V and 6 bases at J, with 16 bases in the middle. The V gene's germline CDR1 is LGHNA and CDR2 YNFKEQ. This CDR3 is CASSLTEASREQYF. The DNA for the CDR3 is TGTGCCAGCAGCCTAACGGAAGCGAGCCGCGAGCAGTACTTC.

The rearrangement joins TRBV18 to TRBJ2-5, with TRBD2 matching over 7 bases. CDR1 and CDR2 from the germline V gene are KGHSH and LQKENI. Unmatched junction bases numbered 6, after V lost 6 bases and J lost 2 bases. The CDR3 is 14 amino acids. CDR3 region: CASSPGTIQETQYF. The CDR3 DNA reads as TGTGCCAGCTCCCCCGGGACTATACAAGAGACCCAGTACTTC.

This chain links TRBV7-9 with TRBJ1-4; 8 bases agree with TRBD1. This CDR3 contains 14 residues. V lost 6 bases to trimming and J lost 8 bases; unmatched junction nucleotides: 8. Germline V gene data show CDR1 as SEHNR and CDR2 as FQNEAQ (reference sequence). This chain's CDR3 is CASRRTGLREKLFF. Written as DNA, the CDR3 is TGTGCCAGCAGACGGACAGGGCTAAGGGAAAAACTGTTTTTT.

The rearrangement links TRBV28 to TRBJ1-1; D unresolved. The CDR3 spans 13 residues. V shed 6 bases and J shed 3 bases, with 11 bases lying between them. The germline V gene encodes CDR1 MDHEN and CDR2 SYDVKM. The CDR3 is CASSQTAYTEAFF. The CDR3, as DNA: TGTGCCAGCAGCCAGACTGCCTACACTGAAGCTTTCTTT.

This rearrangement joins TRBV7-9 to TRBJ2-4; 9 positions agree with TRBD1. The CDR3 length is 14 residues. V shed 5 bases, J shed 7 bases, and the junction held 6 bases outside the gene matches. Germline V gene sequence: CDR1 SEHNR, CDR2 FQNEAQ (reference sequence). The CDR3 bases are TGTGCCAGCAGCCCCATGGGACAGGGCAACATTCAGTACTTC. Its protein product is CASSPMGQGNIQYF.

A few counts support this clone. The chain has TRBV19 and TRBJ1-5; D uncertain. The CDR3 extends over 15 amino acids. Trimming took off 3 bases at V and 0 bases at J, with 9 bases between the two ends. The germline V gene has CDR1 LNHDA and CDR2 SQIVND (reference sequence). As DNA, the CDR3 is TGTGCCAGTAGTATTCCGGTTATTAGCAATCAGCCCCAGCATTTT. Translation gives CASSIPVISNQPQHF. The variable domain in full, with the rest retrieved from reference TRBV19 and TRBJ1-5, is DGGITQSPKYLFRKEGQNVTLSCEQNLNHDAMYWYRQDPGQGLRLIYYSQIVNDFQKGDIAEGYSVSREKKESFPLTVTSAQKNPTAFYLCASSIPVISNQPQHFGDGTRLSIL.

This clone came up a few times. The chain uses TRBV19 and TRBJ2-6, with 8 positions matching TRBD1. The CDR3 runs 22 residues. V trimming: 0 bases; J trimming: 0 bases; junction bases outside the gene matches: 16. The germline V gene encodes CDR1 LNHDA and CDR2 SQIVND (reference sequence). The CDR3 sequence is CASSIDTAPSFTGGSGANVLTF. The CDR3 nucleotides read TGTGCCAGTAGTATAGACACGGCCCCATCCTTTACAGGGGGCTCTGGGGCCAACGTCCTGACTTTC.

This clone was picked up one time. J is TRBJ2-3 and V is TRBV24-1, with D possibly matching TRBD2 (5 bases). Looked up from germline, CDR1 is KGHDR and CDR2 is SFDVKD. This CDR3 is built from 15 residues. V was clipped by 0 bases and J by 6 bases, with 12 bases between them. The CDR3 DNA reads TGTGCCACCAGTGATTTGCAGGATCAGCGGGATACGCAGTATTTT. This encodes CATSDLQDQRDTQYF.

CDR3 sequence: CASSPGTSVYTGELFF. The CDR3 DNA reads as TGTGCCAGCAGCCCTGGGACTAGCGTATACACCGGGGAGCTGTTTTTT. The rearrangement joins TRBV3-1 (or the pseudogene TRBV3-2) to TRBJ2-2, with 10 bases matching TRBD2. The CDR3 length is 16 residues. Trimming took 4 bases from V and 3 from J; bases not matched to a gene: 5. Germline CDR1 reads LGHDT; CDR2 reads YNNKEL (reference sequence).

There are a few counts of this clone. This chain links TRBV6-5 with TRBJ1-5; TRBD1 matches 7 bases. The CDR3 spans 15 residues. The junction had 10 bases not matched to a gene; V was cut back by 6 bases and J by 5 bases. The germline gives CDR1 MNHEY, CDR2 SVGAGI. The CDR3 DNA follows: TGTGCCAGCAGAGTAGACAGGGCTCCCTATCAGCCCCAGCATTTT. It is translated as CASRVDRAPYQPQHF.

V is TRBV5-4 and J is TRBJ2-1; 7 bases agree with TRBD2. CDR1 and CDR2 (germline): SGHNT, YYREEE (reference sequence). The trim removed 0 bases at V and 6 bases at J, leaving 6 bases unmatched. The CDR3 totals 15 residues. The CDR3 DNA reads as TGTGCCAGCAGCTTGGCCGCGCTAGCGGCCAATGAGCAGTTCTTC. It is translated as CASSLAALAANEQFF.

The rearrangement links TRBV6-5 to TRBJ1-2; TRBD1 aligns across 10 bases. This CDR3 has 14 amino acids. Trimming cost V 6 bases and J 8 bases; bases outside gene matches: 9. The V gene's germline CDR1 is MNHEY and CDR2 SVGAGI. The CDR3 sequence: CASSARGQGHGYTF. In DNA, the CDR3 is TGTGCCAGCAGCGCTAGGGGACAGGGGCACGGCTACACCTTC.